Reported below is one TCR beta chain. The antigen remains unidentified. The germline V and J ends were trimmed by 7 bases and 3 bases, with 18 bases remaining between them. This CDR3 contains 15 residues. In germline, CDR1 is MNHNS, CDR2 SASEGT. The sample is drawn from a study of cytomegalovirus exposure and HLA in healthy donors. Across the whole study: An early data release held tens of millions of unique TCRs from HLA-typed donors. Findings and limits, study-wide: Later analysis revealed greater clonal expansion in HLA-associated TCR beta chains than in equally common others. Reported findings show TCR beta sequences accurately forecast HLA-A and HLA-B alleles in most subjects.

Vbeta (60) and Jbeta (13) primers were used in the PCR. The protocol was immunoSEQ multiplex PCR, while the TCRdb copy is restricted to in-frame clones and leaves out a portion. Of under 150,000 clones in the sample, around 72% were seen once. This TCR came from a woman under 30 in good health and CMV-seronegative. Sequencing was done on a sample of PBMCs. This rearrangement joins TRBV6-1 to TRBJ1-1; TRBD1 is a possible D gene (6 bases). The chain's CDR3 is CASTLGQGWDTEAFF. CDR3 sequence (DNA): TGTGCCAGCACCCTTGGCCAGGGGTGGGACACTGAAGCTTTCTTT.